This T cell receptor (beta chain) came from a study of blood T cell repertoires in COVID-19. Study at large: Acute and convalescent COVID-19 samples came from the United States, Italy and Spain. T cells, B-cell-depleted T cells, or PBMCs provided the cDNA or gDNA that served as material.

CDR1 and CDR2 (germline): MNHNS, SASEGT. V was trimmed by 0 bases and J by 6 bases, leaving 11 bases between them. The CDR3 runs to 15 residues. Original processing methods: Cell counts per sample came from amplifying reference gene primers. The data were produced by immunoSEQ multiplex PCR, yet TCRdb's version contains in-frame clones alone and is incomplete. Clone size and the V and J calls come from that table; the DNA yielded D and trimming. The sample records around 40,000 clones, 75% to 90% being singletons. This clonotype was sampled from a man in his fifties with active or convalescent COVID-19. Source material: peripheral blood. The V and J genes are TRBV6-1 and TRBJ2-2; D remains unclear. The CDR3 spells CASSEALSSPGELFF. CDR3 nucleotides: TGTGCCAGCAGTGAAGCGCTGTCGAGTCCCGGGGAGCTGTTTTTT.